The sequence of this T cell receptor (beta chain) was determined in a study of metastatic and nonmetastatic thyroid tumors. Study at large: The study looked at repertoires side by side in blood and in tumor or nodule tissue from malignant and benign thyroid patients.

The table lists this clone with many counts. Antigen specificity is unknown. All patients reached thyroid surgery having received no treatment beforehand. Per the germline V gene, CDR1 is LGHNA and CDR2 is YSLEER. V was pared by 4 bases and J by 2 bases, with 18 bases between. The CDR3 sequence is 16 residues long. Study results and limitations: Patients with malignant thyroid tumors reportedly had significantly higher TCR beta diversity than those with benign nodules, in blood and tumor.

Per the original methods: Variation in CDR3 across clinicopathological groups served as the basis for constructing a distant-metastasis classifier in papillary thyroid cancer. TCRdb re-called clones via MiXCR from the PCR reads. Clone size and V and J calls follow TCRdb, not the original study. The table shows tens of thousands of clones, with approximately 15% occurring only once. Sequenced input: blood. The chain joins TRBV4-3 to TRBJ2-7, with D maybe TRBD1 (5 bases). This sequence was found in a male donor with papillary thyroid cancer or a benign thyroid nodule (not recorded which). Some clones in this sample may be carry-over from other donors' samples. CDR3 DNA sequence: TGCGCCAGCAGCCTAACTCCCCAGGGCCAGACCTACGAGCAGTACTTC. Its protein product is CASSLTPQGQTYEQYF.